This record concerns one TCR beta chain sequence. Its antigen remains unidentified. V was clipped by 5 bases and J by 2 bases; unmatched bases: 16. CDR3 length equals 20 residues. Germline assignment: CDR1 SGHRS and CDR2 YFSETQ. The repertoire was sequenced with immunoSEQ multiplex PCR; TCRdb's copy has only in-frame clones and lacks some. The sample has 20,000 or so clones; over 75% are singletons. This sample is part of a study of graft-versus-host responses after intestinal transplantation. Background on the study: Each recipient received anti-thymocyte globulin induction, then tacrolimus and steroids for about 3 years. Study results and caveats: GvH clones surfaced in recipient marrow, some emerging earlier in ileum or blood.

The sample was PBMCs, taken 14 days after transplant. The chain recombines TRBV5-1 with TRBJ2-5, with 15 bases aligning to TRBD2. The source is a human patient who received an intestinal transplant, so some T cells may come from the graft donor. Here the CDR3 reads CASRESTRTSGGVEQETQYF. DNA for the CDR3: TGCGCCAGCAGGGAATCCACAAGGACTAGCGGGGGGGTGGAACAAGAGACCCAGTACTTC. Using reference TRBV5-1 and TRBJ2-5 for the parts outside the CDR3, the full variable domain is KAGVTQTPRYLIKTRGQQVTLSCSPISGHRSVSWYQQTPGQGLQFLFEYFSETQRNKGNFPGRFSGRQFSNSRSEMNVSTLELGDSALYLCASRESTRTSGGVEQETQYFGPGTRLLVL.